What follows are 9 T cell receptor beta chains derived from one specimen sequenced in a study of T cells after yellow fever vaccination. TCRdb used MiXCR to reprocess the 5' RACE reads, holding one entry per CDR3 protein. The sample has around 53,000 distinct CDR3 sequences; about 6.3% are singletons. The input for sequencing was CD8+ T cells not binding an NS4B(214-222) dextramer, sorted from PBMCs, taken more than 40 days after the first yellow fever vaccination. The receptors come from a man in his late teens or twenties who received the YFV17D yellow fever vaccine.

The sample holds many counts of this clonotype. The gene calls are TRBV4-3 and TRBJ2-7; a possible D gene is TRBD1 (5 bases). Trimming removed 1 base from V and 5 bases from J, with 12 bases in between. This CDR3 region has 14 residues. Germline lookup yields CDR1 LGHNA and CDR2 YSLEER. The CDR3 protein is CASSQGIGVHEQYF. In DNA form, the CDR3 reads TGCGCCAGCAGCCAAGGGATAGGGGTCCACGAGCAGTACTTC.

This clonotype was counted ten times or more. This sequence joins TRBV7-3 and TRBJ2-1; perhaps TRBD2 as D (6 bases). Germline-derived CDR1 and CDR2 are SGHTA and FQGTGA. Trimming took off 3 bases at V and 9 bases at J, with 6 bases between the two ends. CDR3 size: 11 residues. DNA of the CDR3: TGTGCCAGCAGCTTGGGGGGTGAGCAGTTCTTC. It translates to CASSLGGEQFF. Combining the CDR3 with reference TRBV7-3 and TRBJ2-1 gives the whole variable domain GAGVSQTPSNKVTEKGKYVELRCDPISGHTALYWYRQSLGQGPEFLIYFQGTGAADDSGLPNDRFFAVRPEGSVSTLKIQRTERGDSAVYLCASSLGGEQFFGPGTRLTVL.

This clonotype has at least ten counts. The chain combines TRBV9 with TRBJ2-7; D may correspond to TRBD1 or TRBD2 (5 bases each). The CDR3 has 14 amino acids. V was pared by 0 bases and J by 0 bases, with 7 bases between. In germline, CDR1 is SGDLS, CDR2 YYNGEE. The CDR3 sequence is CASSVVGDSYEQYF. CDR3 nucleotides: TGTGCCAGCAGCGTAGTGGGGGACTCCTACGAGCAGTACTTC.

V is TRBV5-1 and J is TRBJ2-2, with D perhaps being TRBD1 or TRBD2 (6 bases each). Germline V CDR1 and CDR2: SGHRS, YFSETQ. The CDR3 spans 15 residues. Trimming took off 4 bases at V and 4 bases at J, with 14 bases between the two ends. The CDR3 nucleotides read TGCGCCAGCAGCCGTCAACAGGGACTCACCGGGGAGCTGTTTTTT. Amino acid sequence: CASSRQQGLTGELFF. The whole variable domain, filled in from reference TRBV5-1 and TRBJ2-2, reads KAGVTQTPRYLIKTRGQQVTLSCSPISGHRSVSWYQQTPGQGLQFLFEYFSETQRNKGNFPGRFSGRQFSNSRSEMNVSTLELGDSALYLCASSRQQGLTGELFFGEGSRLTVL.

This clonotype appeared many times. This rearrangement joins TRBV27 to TRBJ2-5; TRBD2 might be the D (6 bases). The CDR3 consists of 14 residues. Trimming removed 4 bases from V and 1 base from J, with 10 bases in between. Germline-derived CDR1 and CDR2 are MNHEY and SMNVEV (reference sequence). CDR3 in DNA: TGTGCCAGCAGTTATATGGGGGGCCAAGAGACCCAGTACTTC. As protein: CASSYMGGQETQYF.

There are a few counts of this clonotype. The chain combines TRBV7-9 with TRBJ2-5; 7 nucleotides line up with TRBD1. This CDR3 spans 17 amino acids. V lost 5 bases to trimming and J lost 0 bases; unmatched junction nucleotides: 12. Germline V gene data show CDR1 as SEHNR and CDR2 as FQNEAQ (reference sequence). DNA for the CDR3: TGTGCCAGCAGCCACAGATCGACAGGGACCTACCAAGAGACCCAGTACTTC. It codes for CASSHRSTGTYQETQYF.

This chain connects TRBV6-1 to TRBJ1-2; tentative D call: TRBD1 (5 bases). The V gene lost 5 bases and the J gene lost 4 bases, with 11 bases spanning the gap. This CDR3 has 13 amino acids. Germline loops: CDR1 MNHNS, CDR2 SASEGT. The CDR3 coding sequence is TGTGCCAGCAGTCGCAGGGTCCGCTATGGCTACACCTTC. Its protein is CASSRRVRYGYTF.

This clonotype was counted a few times. The V and J genes are TRBV7-6 and TRBJ2-7; 9 bases align to TRBD2. The CDR3 is made up of 15 amino acids. Germline V gene sequence: CDR1 SGHVS, CDR2 FNYEAQ. V shed 6 bases, J shed 5 bases, and the junction held 11 bases outside the gene matches. CDR3 nucleotides: TGTGCCAGCAGTAGAGCGGGGGGTCTCACCCACGAGCAGTACTTC. Amino acid sequence: CASSRAGGLTHEQYF.

This clonotype turned up a few times. This chain uses TRBV4-1 with TRBJ2-7, with D possibly TRBD1 on 6 matching bases. The V gene lost 0 bases and the J gene lost 5 bases, with 20 bases spanning the gap. CDR1 and CDR2 from the germline V gene are MGHRA and YSYEKL. The CDR3 is 17 amino acids. The CDR3 sequence is CASSQDSGRGMSNEQYF. Here the CDR3 DNA reads TGCGCCAGCAGCCAAGATTCGGGAAGGGGGATGTCCAACGAGCAGTACTTC.